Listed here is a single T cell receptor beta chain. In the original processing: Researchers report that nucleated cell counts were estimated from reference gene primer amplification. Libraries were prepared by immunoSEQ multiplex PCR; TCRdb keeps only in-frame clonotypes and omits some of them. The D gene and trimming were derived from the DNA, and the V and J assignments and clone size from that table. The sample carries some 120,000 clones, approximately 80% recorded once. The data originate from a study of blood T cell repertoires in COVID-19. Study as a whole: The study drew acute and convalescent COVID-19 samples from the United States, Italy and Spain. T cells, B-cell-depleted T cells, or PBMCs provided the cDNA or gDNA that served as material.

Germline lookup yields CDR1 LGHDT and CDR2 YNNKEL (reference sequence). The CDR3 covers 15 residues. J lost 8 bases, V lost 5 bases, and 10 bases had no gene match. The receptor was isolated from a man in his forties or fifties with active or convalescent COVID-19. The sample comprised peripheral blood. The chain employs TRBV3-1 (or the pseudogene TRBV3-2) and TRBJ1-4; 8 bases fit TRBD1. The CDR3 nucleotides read TGTGCCAGCAGCACTTACCAGGGGGCGGGCGAAAAACTGTTTTTT. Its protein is CASSTYQGAGEKLFF.